Presented here are 31 T cell receptor beta chains from one specimen sequenced in a study of T cell changes during pregnancy in multiple sclerosis. Assay used: immunoSEQ multiplex PCR; TCRdb lists only in-frame clones, some missing. Seen here are some 97,000 clones, approximately 90% observed once, and the top ten hold approximately 1.2%. The specimen was peripheral blood, collected in the second trimester of pregnancy. The receptors derive from a female donor with multiple sclerosis, enrolled in a pregnancy study.

The chain carries TRBV30 and TRBJ2-1, with 11 bases identical to TRBD2. This CDR3 is built from 15 residues. Germline trimming cut 2 bases from V and 7 bases from J; bases unmatched to any gene: 7. Per the germline V gene, CDR1 is GTSNPN and CDR2 is SVGIG (reference sequence). CDR3 amino acids: CAWSPIAGGRNEQFF. Written as DNA, the CDR3 is TGTGCCTGGAGTCCCATAGCGGGAGGGCGGAATGAGCAGTTCTTC.

The rearrangement links TRBV6-6 to TRBJ2-7, with 11 positions matching TRBD1. Germline values: CDR1 MNHNY, CDR2 SVGAGI (reference sequence). This CDR3 has 15 residues. V gave up 2 bases and J gave up 7 bases; unmatched junction bases: 7. The CDR3 loop reads CASSYTGTGGWEQYF. DNA of the CDR3: TGTGCCAGCAGTTACACCGGGACAGGGGGTTGGGAGCAGTACTTC.

V gene TRBV19 combines with J gene TRBJ1-1; TRBD1 is a possible D gene (5 bases). The CDR3 contains 16 residues. Germline V CDR1 and CDR2: LNHDA, SQIVND (reference sequence). Trimming took off 8 bases at V and 1 base at J, with 20 bases between the two ends. This chain's CDR3 is CASGPGEGRTNTEAFF. In DNA, the CDR3 is TGTGCCAGTGGGCCCGGGGAGGGGAGAACGAACACTGAAGCTTTCTTT.

The V and J genes are TRBV5-6 and TRBJ1-1; TRBD1 matches at 7 bases. This CDR3 comprises 14 residues. J lost 3 bases, V lost 2 bases, and 4 bases had no gene match. Germline loops: CDR1 SGHDT, CDR2 YYEEEE. CDR3 amino acids: CASSFPGGDTEAFF. The CDR3 nucleotides read TGTGCCAGCAGCTTTCCAGGGGGTGACACTGAAGCTTTCTTT.

The genes are TRBV15 and TRBJ2-1, with 7 bases that match TRBD1. The length of the CDR3 is 17 residues. J gave up 0 bases and V 4 bases, and 9 bases lay outside the gene matches. The V gene's germline CDR1 is LNHNV and CDR2 YYDKDF (reference sequence). The chain's CDR3 is CATSIPGGRRSYNEQFF. The CDR3, as DNA: TGTGCCACCAGCATCCCAGGGGGAAGACGCTCCTACAATGAGCAGTTCTTC.

V usage is TRBV27 and J usage is TRBJ1-5; 8 bases align to TRBD1. In germline, CDR1 is MNHEY, CDR2 SMNVEV (reference sequence). CDR3 length: 14 amino acids. The ends lost 2 bases at V and 5 bases at J; junction bases unmatched: 2. CDR3 amino acids: CASSLRTGYQPQHF. The DNA for the CDR3 is TGTGCCAGCAGTTTAAGGACAGGGTATCAGCCCCAGCATTTT.

J is TRBJ2-7 and V is TRBV5-4; 9 bases match TRBD1. The V segment lost 4 bases and the J segment 4 bases; nucleotides outside the gene matches: 12. The germline gives CDR1 SGHNT, CDR2 YYREEE (reference sequence). The CDR3 runs to 16 residues. The CDR3 sequence is CASSPSRDRAFYEQYF. CDR3 DNA sequence: TGTGCCAGCAGCCCTTCCCGGGACAGGGCTTTTTACGAGCAGTACTTC.

This chain joins TRBV19 and TRBJ2-1; tentatively, D is TRBD1 (6 bases). Trimming stripped 5 bases from V and 9 bases from J, with 14 bases between. Germline loops: CDR1 LNHDA, CDR2 SQIVND (reference sequence). The CDR3 is 13 amino acids. The CDR3 DNA reads as TGTGCCAGTAGTCTGGGGGCCTTAAGTGAGCAGTTCTTC. It yields the protein CASSLGALSEQFF.

The chain carries TRBV19 and TRBJ2-2, with a possible D match to TRBD2 (5 bases). CDR3 length equals 13 residues. With 5 bases removed from V and 4 bases from J, the gap between germline ends came to 8 bases. Germline values: CDR1 LNHDA, CDR2 SQIVND (reference sequence). For the CDR3, the DNA is TGTGCCAGTAGTCGGGGTACCACCGGGGAGCTGTTTTTT. Its translation is CASSRGTTGELFF. Filled out from reference TRBV19 and TRBJ2-2, the complete variable domain reads DGGITQSPKYLFRKEGQNVTLSCEQNLNHDAMYWYRQDPGQGLRLIYYSQIVNDFQKGDIAEGYSVSREKKESFPLTVTSAQKNPTAFYLCASSRGTTGELFFGEGSRLTVL.

The V call is TRBV13, the J call TRBJ2-3; possible D gene TRBD1, 5 bases. CDR1 and CDR2 from the germline V gene are PRHDT and FYEKMQ (reference sequence). The CDR3 has 15 amino acids. The V end lost 8 bases, the J end lost 4 bases, and 19 bases lay between the germline ends. The CDR3 nucleotides read TGTGCCAGCCTTCACCGGGCAGGGAAAGCAGATACGCAGTATTTT. Amino acids: CASLHRAGKADTQYF. Full variable domain (outside the CDR3, taken from reference TRBV13 and TRBJ2-3): AAGVIQSPRHLIKEKRETATLKCYPIPRHDTVYWYQQGPGQDPQFLISFYEKMQSDKGSIPDRFSAQQFSDYHSELNMSSLELGDSALYFCASLHRAGKADTQYFGPGTRLTVL.

The chain is built from TRBV6-5 and TRBJ1-2; 11 bases align to TRBD1. Germline values: CDR1 MNHEY, CDR2 SVGAGI. The CDR3 covers 16 residues. V dropped 4 bases and J dropped 7; count of bases not matched to a gene: 11. The CDR3 reads CASSLPRTGGAGGYTF. The CDR3 DNA sequence: TGTGCCAGCAGTTTACCCCGGACAGGGGGCGCCGGTGGCTACACCTTC.

This chain connects TRBV7-2 to TRBJ1-4; 7 bases fit TRBD1. V was clipped by 3 bases and J by 5 bases; unmatched bases: 3. CDR3 length equals 14 residues. From germline, CDR1 is SGHTA and CDR2 FQGNSA. The CDR3 coding sequence is TGTGCCAGCAGCTTTGCGACAGGGAATGAAAAACTGTTTTTT. As protein: CASSFATGNEKLFF.

The gene calls are TRBV29-1 and TRBJ2-3, with 7 bases aligning to TRBD1. The CDR3 sequence is 12 residues long. The V and J ends lost 7 bases and 2 bases, in that order; junction bases with no gene match: 3. In germline, CDR1 is SQVTM, CDR2 ANQGSEA. The CDR3 DNA sequence: TGCAGCGCGGGACAGAACACAGATACGCAGTATTTT. Protein product: CSAGQNTDTQYF.

The J gene is TRBJ2-2, the V gene TRBV6-5; D call uncertain. CDR3 length: 16 amino acids. Trimming left V 1 base short and J 4 bases short, with 13 bases between. The germline CDR1 and CDR2 sequences are MNHEY and SVGAGI. CDR3 sequence (DNA): TGTGCCAGCAGTTACTTATCCAGTTCTTTCACCGGGGAGCTGTTTTTT. This codes for CASSYLSSSFTGELFF.

V and J are TRBV5-5 and TRBJ2-7, with TRBD1 identical over 8 bases. With 4 bases clipped from V and 2 bases from J, the junction kept 5 bases outside the gene matches. The CDR3 loop spans 14 amino acids. CDR1 is SGHKS, CDR2 YYEKEE, per germline (reference sequence). Written as DNA, the CDR3 is TGTGCCAGCAGCAAGCCGGGACAGGCCTACGAGCAGTACTTC. Translating gives CASSKPGQAYEQYF.

The rearrangement joins TRBV7-8 to TRBJ2-1; D might be TRBD1 (6 bases). Germline V gives CDR1 SGHVS, CDR2 FQNEAQ. V gave up 4 bases and J gave up 4 bases, with 14 bases separating them. The CDR3 has 15 amino acids. Here the CDR3 reads CASSSTGLRYNEQFF. CDR3 in DNA: TGTGCCAGCAGCTCTACAGGGCTTCGGTACAATGAGCAGTTCTTC.

The chain employs TRBV5-1 and TRBJ1-2; TRBD1 matches 7 bases. The CDR3 is 14 residues long. The trim removed 0 bases at V and 7 bases at J, leaving 6 bases unmatched. Germline values: CDR1 SGHRS, CDR2 YFSETQ. CDR3 sequence (DNA): TGCGCCAGCAGCTTGGGACAGGGCGGCGGTGGCTACACCTTC. Its translation: CASSLGQGGGGYTF.

The rearrangement joins TRBV6-1 to TRBJ2-1; TRBD2 matches at 7 bases. This CDR3 region has 14 residues. V shed 9 bases, J shed 0 bases, and the junction held 5 bases outside the gene matches. The germline V gene has CDR1 MNHNS and CDR2 SASEGT. CDR3 loop: CASVRGSSYNEQFF. The CDR3 region has the DNA TGTGCCAGTGTCCGCGGGAGCTCCTACAATGAGCAGTTCTTC.

The chain recombines TRBV19 with TRBJ2-3; TRBD2 is a possible D gene (6 bases). This CDR3 region has 14 residues. Germline V gene data show CDR1 as LNHDA and CDR2 as SQIVND (reference sequence). V was pared by 3 bases and J by 4 bases, with 11 bases between. CDR3 residues: CASSILLAADTQYF. In DNA form, the CDR3 reads TGTGCCAGTAGTATTCTACTAGCTGCAGATACGCAGTATTTT.

V gene TRBV5-1 combines with J gene TRBJ2-1, with TRBD2 matching 10 bases. The CDR3 is made up of 15 amino acids. J was trimmed by 8 bases and V by 4 bases; bases with no gene match: 9. Germline V gene lookup returns CDR1 SGHRS and CDR2 YFSETQ. Here the CDR3 reads CASSATSGARDEQFF. For the CDR3, the DNA is TGCGCCAGCAGCGCTACTAGCGGGGCCAGGGATGAGCAGTTCTTC.

V and J are TRBV19 and TRBJ1-2; D uncertain. This CDR3 contains 14 residues. V lost 6 bases, J lost 0 bases, and 11 bases lay in between. Germline lookup yields CDR1 LNHDA and CDR2 SQIVND (reference sequence). CDR3: CASSDLRANYGYTF. CDR3 bases: TGTGCCAGTAGCGACTTAAGAGCTAACTATGGCTACACCTTC.

The chain has TRBV28 and TRBJ2-2; 11 bases fit TRBD2. This CDR3 contains 17 residues. Trimming cost V 2 bases and J 7 bases; bases outside gene matches: 9. Germline V lookup: CDR1 MDHEN, CDR2 SYDVKM. The CDR3 spells CASSLEGLADLSGELFF. The CDR3 nucleotides read TGTGCCAGCAGTTTAGAGGGACTAGCGGACCTCAGCGGGGAGCTGTTTTTT.

The gene calls are TRBV2 and TRBJ2-2; the D is unclear. Germline values: CDR1 SNHLY, CDR2 FYNNEI. This CDR3 region has 14 residues. Between the trimmed V and J ends, which lost 4 bases and 5 bases, there was a span of 11 bases. Here the CDR3 reads CASSANLATGELFF. CDR3 nucleotides: TGTGCCAGCAGTGCGAACCTTGCGACCGGGGAGCTGTTTTTT.

This sequence joins TRBV10-3 and TRBJ1-5; D call uncertain. Trimming shortened V by 10 bases and J by 2 bases, and 15 bases separated the two germline ends. The CDR3 is 14 residues long. Per germline, CDR1 ENHRY and CDR2 SYGVKD. The CDR3 DNA is TGTGCCAGCGCGTCGAGGGTCGGCAATCAGCCCCAGCATTTT. Its protein is CASASRVGNQPQHF.

This rearrangement joins TRBV6-6 to TRBJ1-2, with D tentatively TRBD1 (6 bases). Between the trimmed V and J ends, which lost 4 bases and 2 bases, there was a span of 14 bases. CDR3 length equals 15 residues. Germline CDR1 is MNHNY and CDR2 is SVGAGI (reference sequence). CDR3 sequence (DNA): TGTGCCAGCAGTTCCCCGGGACAACAAAACTATGGCTACACCTTC. It is translated as CASSSPGQQNYGYTF.

This sequence joins TRBV12-5 and TRBJ1-1, with D hard to call. V lost 1 base and J lost 2, with 5 bases in between. This CDR3 has 13 amino acids. Looked up from germline, CDR1 is LGHNT and CDR2 is FRNRAP. For the CDR3, the DNA is TGTGCTAGTGGTTTGGAGCAAAACACTGAAGCTTTCTTT. Translating gives CASGLEQNTEAFF. Filled out from reference TRBV12-5 and TRBJ1-1, the complete variable domain reads DARVTQTPRHKVTEMGQEVTMRCQPILGHNTVFWYRQTMMQGLELLAYFRNRAPLDDSGMPKDRFSAEMPDATLATLKIQPSEPRDSAVYFCASGLEQNTEAFFGQGTRLTVV.

The chain joins TRBV28 to TRBJ1-5; D not certain. Germline-derived CDR1 and CDR2 are MDHEN and SYDVKM. The CDR3 length is 14 residues. The V gene lost 6 bases and the J gene lost 5 bases, with 14 bases spanning the gap. CDR3 loop: CASSPTGGYQPQHF. The DNA of the CDR3 is TGTGCCAGCAGCCCTACGGGCGGGTATCAGCCCCAGCATTTT. The full variable domain, with the rest looked up from reference TRBV28 and TRBJ1-5, is DVKVTQSSRYLVKRTGEKVFLECVQDMDHENMFWYRQDPGLGLRLIYFSYDVKMKEKGDIPEGYSVSREKKERFSLILESASTNQTSMYLCASSPTGGYQPQHFGDGTRLSIL.

J is TRBJ2-2 and V is TRBV5-1; D perhaps matches TRBD1 (5 bases). The V gene lost 4 bases and the J gene lost 7 bases, with 11 bases spanning the gap. Germline lookup yields CDR1 SGHRS and CDR2 YFSETQ. This CDR3 is built from 13 residues. CDR3 protein: CASSLQEGGELFF. The CDR3 DNA follows: TGCGCCAGCAGCCTACAGGAAGGCGGGGAGCTGTTTTTT. Full variable domain (outside the CDR3, taken from reference TRBV5-1 and TRBJ2-2): KAGVTQTPRYLIKTRGQQVTLSCSPISGHRSVSWYQQTPGQGLQFLFEYFSETQRNKGNFPGRFSGRQFSNSRSEMNVSTLELGDSALYLCASSLQEGGELFFGEGSRLTVL.

The gene calls are TRBV6-1 and TRBJ2-7; D possibly corresponds to TRBD1 (5 bases). The germline CDR1 and CDR2 sequences are MNHNS and SASEGT. The CDR3 extends over 15 amino acids. Between the trimmed V and J ends, which lost 8 bases and 7 bases, there was a span of 24 bases. DNA for the CDR3: TGTGCCAGCCGAGCGTATAGGCCCCCTCAGGGTGAGCAGTACTTC. Its protein is CASRAYRPPQGEQYF.

The chain combines TRBV2 with TRBJ2-7, with D tentatively TRBD2 (5 bases). Trimming stripped 2 bases from V and 5 bases from J, with 7 bases between. In germline, CDR1 is SNHLY, CDR2 FYNNEI. This CDR3 is 12 amino acids long. The CDR3 is CASSERGNEQYF. For the CDR3, the DNA is TGTGCCAGCAGTGAAAGAGGGAACGAGCAGTACTTC.

This clone was observed once. The genes are TRBV5-1 and TRBJ2-2; D is possibly TRBD1 (5 bases). Trimming removed 1 base from V and 1 base from J, with 8 bases in between. CDR1 is SGHRS, CDR2 YFSETQ, per germline. The length of the CDR3 is 15 residues. The CDR3 spells CASSLPQGNTGELFF. The CDR3 DNA is TGCGCCAGCAGCTTGCCGCAGGGGAACACCGGGGAGCTGTTTTTT. The full variable domain, with the rest looked up from reference TRBV5-1 and TRBJ2-2, is KAGVTQTPRYLIKTRGQQVTLSCSPISGHRSVSWYQQTPGQGLQFLFEYFSETQRNKGNFPGRFSGRQFSNSRSEMNVSTLELGDSALYLCASSLPQGNTGELFFGEGSRLTVL.